A selection of T cell receptor beta chains follows, all from one sample in a study of T cells in Graves' hyperthyroidism and ophthalmopathy. TCRdb reprocessed the multiplex PCR reads via MiXCR and lists one record per CDR3 protein. Among under 400,000 distinct CDR3 sequences, around 14% were seen once, and the ten largest hold roughly 9.2%. Source material: blood. These receptors all come from a woman aged 18-35 years with Graves' hyperthyroidism. Both conserved end residues are part of each CDR3. A D gene is named only where the DNA matches it firmly. The size entry is marked missing in some rows and otherwise reads once, few, many or a size class.

cdr3_nt cdr3_aa v_call clone_size j_call d_call
TGCGCCAGCAGCTGGAGTAGCAATGAGCAGTTCTTC CASSWSSNEQFF TRBV5-1 many TRBJ2-1 NA
TGCAGTGCTAGAAGGGGGGGGGTTACCGGGGAGCTGTTTTTT CSARRGGVTGELFF TRBV20-1 NA TRBJ2-2 NA
TGCGCCAGCAGCCAGGAGACTAGCGGGCCAAGCTTAGCGGGGAATGAGCAGTTCTTC CASSQETSGPSLAGNEQFF TRBV4-3 many TRBJ2-1 TRBD2
TGTGCCAGTAACCCGACACTAGCGACTGAGCAGTTCTTC CASNPTLATEQFF TRBV19 few TRBJ2-1 TRBD2
TGCAGTGCTAGATCGGAGCGGGAGGTAGGAGAGCAGTACTTC CSARSEREVGEQYF TRBV20-1 NA TRBJ2-7 TRBD2
TGTGCCAGCAGTGAATCCAGGGTGGGCGCGGATAATGAAAAACTGTTTTTT CASSESRVGADNEKLFF TRBV2 many TRBJ1-4 NA
TGTGCCAGCAGCCAAGAAGGAGTACTAGGGTCCGGGGAGCTGTTTTTT CASSQEGVLGSGELFF TRBV4-2 few TRBJ2-2 NA
TGTGCCAGCAGCTTAGGGGGTTCCCGGAGACAGGGAAGATACAATGAGCAGTTCTTC CASSLGGSRRQGRYNEQFF TRBV7-9 few TRBJ2-1 TRBD1
TGTGCCAGCAGTTTCGACAGGGAGGGAGAACAGCCCCAGCATTTT CASSFDREGEQPQHF TRBV28 many TRBJ1-5 TRBD1
TGCAGTGCTAGTGTCGTGGCGACGGGGGACACCATATATTTT CSASVVATGDTIYF TRBV20-1 few TRBJ1-3 NA
TGTGCCTGGAGTAGTGAGGAACTTTTAGCCAAAAACATTCAGTACTTC CAWSSEELLAKNIQYF TRBV30 NA TRBJ2-4 NA
TGTGCCAGCAGCGGGGGGGGTGGGGAAGAAGCTTTCTTT CASSGGGGEEAFF TRBV9 many TRBJ1-1 NA
TGTGCCAGCGGCCCGCGACTAGCGTCGTCCTCCTACGAGCAGTACTTC CASGPRLASSSYEQYF TRBV7-2 NA TRBJ2-7 TRBD2
TGTGCCAGCAGTCCAAGACAGTCCTCCGGGGAGCTGTTTTTT CASSPRQSSGELFF TRBV6-2/TRBV6-3 many TRBJ2-2 NA
TGCGCCAGCAGTCCTGAGGACAGTCAGGACCAAGAGACCCAGTACTTC CASSPEDSQDQETQYF TRBV10-1 many TRBJ2-5 NA
TGTGCCAGCAGTCTCCCCCCGACTAGCGGGGGGGGAGAGACCCAGTACTTC CASSLPPTSGGGETQYF TRBV12-3/TRBV12-4 many TRBJ2-5 TRBD2
TGTGCCAGCAGTGGACTAGCGGGAGGATTTGGGGAGACCCAGTACTTC CASSGLAGGFGETQYF TRBV2 many TRBJ2-5 TRBD2
TGCGCCAGCAGCCGGGACAGTTTAAACACCGGGGAGCTGTTTTTT CASSRDSLNTGELFF TRBV5-1 few TRBJ2-2 TRBD1
TGTGCCAGCAGCCCTATGGGCAGGACCTTCAACACTGAAGCTTTCTTT CASSPMGRTFNTEAFF TRBV19 many TRBJ1-1 NA
TGTGCCAGCAGTTCAGGGGAGACATCTGACTATGGCTACACCTTC CASSSGETSDYGYTF TRBV7-6 many TRBJ1-2 NA
TGTGCCAGCCGACCCCAGACAGGCCCCTATGGCTACACCTTC CASRPQTGPYGYTF TRBV25-1 few TRBJ1-2 NA
TGTGCCAGCAGCGAGGGACTGTCGATCGAGACCCAGTACTTC CASSEGLSIETQYF TRBV5-6 few TRBJ2-5 NA
TGCGCCAGCAGCCAAGGGACTAGCCGTAACCAAGAGACCCAGTACTTC CASSQGTSRNQETQYF TRBV4-1 few TRBJ2-5 TRBD2
TGTGCCACCAGCAAACCGAACTTAACTGGCCTTGCCCATGAAAAACTGTTTTTT CATSKPNLTGLAHEKLFF TRBV15 few TRBJ1-4 NA
TGTGCCTGGAGTAAGGGACTAGCGGGAGGAATCTACGAGCAGTACTTC CAWSKGLAGGIYEQYF TRBV30 many TRBJ2-7 TRBD2
TGTGCCAGCAGTGATCAGGGCTACTCCTACAATGAGCAGTTCTTC CASSDQGYSYNEQFF TRBV2 many TRBJ2-1 NA
TGCAGTGCCAACCGGGACAGGGGTGGGCTAGCGGGCTACACCTTC CSANRDRGGLAGYTF TRBV20-1 few TRBJ1-2 TRBD1
TGTGCCAGCTCACCGCCGAACCTATGGACAGGAAACCTAGAGACCCAGTACTTC CASSPPNLWTGNLETQYF TRBV18 few TRBJ2-5 TRBD1
TGTGCCAGTAGGACAGAAGGAGAGACCCAGTACTTC CASRTEGETQYF TRBV19 few TRBJ2-5 NA
TGTGCCAGCAGTTACCCCGACCGTCCTGGGACTGAAGCTTTCTTT CASSYPDRPGTEAFF TRBV6-2/TRBV6-3 many TRBJ1-1 NA
TGTGCCAGCAGCGTACCTGGAGGGAGGGACACCGGGGAGCTGTTTTTT CASSVPGGRDTGELFF TRBV9 few TRBJ2-2 TRBD2
TGTGCCAGCAGTGAGTGGACCTATTCGGCAACCTTC CASSEWTYSATF TRBV6-4 few TRBJ1-2 NA
TGTGCCAGCAGTACGACTGGGTCCCCGAGGGAAGCTTTCTTT CASSTTGSPREAFF TRBV6-1 many TRBJ1-1 NA
TGCAGTGCTAGACCCGGGACTAGCGGGGGGGGTTATACGCAGTATTTT CSARPGTSGGGYTQYF TRBV20-1 NA TRBJ2-3 TRBD2
TGTGCCAGCAGTGTTACCGAAACTAGAAACAATGAGCAGTTCTTC CASSVTETRNNEQFF TRBV6-2/TRBV6-3 many TRBJ2-1 NA
TGTGCCAGCAGCGTTGAGCCAGGCGGCAATCAGCCCCAGCATTTT CASSVEPGGNQPQHF TRBV5-4 NA TRBJ1-5 NA
TGCGCCAGCAGCCAAGCTGTACCCCAGGGAGGCTACACCTTC CASSQAVPQGGYTF TRBV4-1 NA TRBJ1-2 NA
TGCGCCAGCAGCCGACAGGGGTTGAACACTGAAGCTTTCTTT CASSRQGLNTEAFF TRBV5-1 many TRBJ1-1 TRBD1
TGTGCCAGCAGCCAAGGGCTAGCGGGGGGCTATGAGCAGTTCTTC CASSQGLAGGYEQFF TRBV4-2 many TRBJ2-1 TRBD2
TGCGCCAGCAGCTACGCCGGGACAGGGTTTAACGGGGAGCTGTTTTTT CASSYAGTGFNGELFF TRBV4-1 NA TRBJ2-2 TRBD1
TGTGCCATCAGGGATGAGATGGGCCACACTTACGGTGAGCAGTTCTTC CAIRDEMGHTYGEQFF TRBV10-3 NA TRBJ2-1 NA
TGTGCCAGCAGCCAAGATCCCAAAAGGACCTATAATTCACCCCTCCACTTT CASSQDPKRTYNSPLHF TRBV3-1 many TRBJ1-6 NA
TGTGCCAGCAGTTTTACAACAGCGAACACTGAAGCTTTCTTT CASSFTTANTEAFF TRBV27 many TRBJ1-1 NA
TGTGCCAGCAGTGAATGGGAGGCTTCACCCCTCCACTTT CASSEWEASPLHF TRBV25-1 NA TRBJ1-6 NA
TGCAGTGCTAAAAAACAGGGCCCCGTCCTTTACTTC CSAKKQGPVLYF TRBV20-1 NA TRBJ2-6 NA
TGCAGCGCGTCGGGTGCCAATGAGCAGTTCTTC CSASGANEQFF TRBV29-1 many TRBJ2-1 NA
TGTGCCAGCAGCTACGTCAGGACCGGAGTCTCCTACGAGCAGTACTTC CASSYVRTGVSYEQYF TRBV7-9 many TRBJ2-7 NA
TGTGCCAGCAGTGCGCTAGCGGGGGGATTAGATACGCAGTATTTT CASSALAGGLDTQYF TRBV28 many TRBJ2-3 TRBD2
TGTGCCAGCAGTGAAGAAGTTACGAGGGCCGATCAGCCCCAGCATTTT CASSEEVTRADQPQHF TRBV6-1 few TRBJ1-5 NA
TGTGCCAGCAGATCCTCTAGCAGGAATGAGCAGTTCTTC CASRSSSRNEQFF TRBV6-2/TRBV6-3 many TRBJ2-1 NA
TGCGCCAGCAGTGACCCCCGGGTCGGCGGGGGGCCAAACAATGAGCAGTTCTTC CASSDPRVGGGPNNEQFF TRBV10-2 few TRBJ2-1 TRBD2
TGTGCCAGCAGCCTACGACCCTCAATCGTCTACGAGCAGTACTTC CASSLRPSIVYEQYF TRBV7-2 many TRBJ2-7 NA
TGCAGTCCAAACCCTCATCCGGGCTTCTATGGCTACACCTTC CSPNPHPGFYGYTF TRBV20-1 NA TRBJ1-2 NA
TGTGCCAGCAGCTTCGGGGGGGCCCTCGGGGGAGATACGCAGTATTTT CASSFGGALGGDTQYF TRBV11-3 many TRBJ2-3 TRBD2
TGCGCCAGCAGCTTGGGGGGGGCGGACGAGCAGTACTTC CASSLGGADEQYF TRBV5-1 NA TRBJ2-7 NA